This T cell receptor beta chain came from a study of technical replicates of blood from several donors (dated by TCRdb to 2015 to 2018). Worth noting for this clone: What this receptor recognizes is not known. Qualities for individual bases were not recorded, and no much larger clone is one base off.

Reading from cysteine to phenylalanine, the CDR3 counts 15 amino acids. The retained sequence is limited to the CDR3, 45 bases, with the frame set at the first base. V loses 1 base, J loses 3 bases, and the germline ends lie 12 bases apart. In the germline V gene, CDR1 corresponds to LGHNA and CDR2 to YSLEER. The method was the immunoSEQ multiplex PCR assay. TCRdb took over this immuneACCESS table, retaining in-frame rearrangements with V and J assigned. Such tables are incomplete; in checked studies, under half of the missing clones stem from an unresolved V gene, and the remainder is unexplained. The sample table records 75,000 to 90,000 clones; 90% to 95% of these occur just once. The ten largest account for around 0.38% of the sample.

Recombination joined TRBV4-3 with TRBJ1-1, with the identity of the D gene unclear. The TCR comes from a human donor in good health. Sample: T cells isolated from PBMCs. The DNA reads as follows: TGCGCCAGCAGCCAAGCCCTGAGCGGGGACACTGAAGCTTTCTTT. Protein translation: CASSQALSGDTEAFF.